Listed here are 10 T cell receptor beta chains from one sample, sequenced in a study of T cells in Graves' hyperthyroidism and ophthalmopathy. RNA transcripts were the template for amplifying TCR beta CDR3 regions. The study used the HTBI primer set for a first-round RT-PCR of the TCR CDR3. TCRdb used MiXCR to reprocess the multiplex PCR reads, holding one entry per CDR3 protein. The table shows 400,000 to 450,000 distinct CDR3 sequences, with roughly 14% occurring only once. Source material: blood. These receptors were collected from a man younger than 30 with Graves' ophthalmopathy.

V and J are TRBV25-1 and TRBJ2-7; 9 bases line up with TRBD2. Germline V gives CDR1 MGHDK, CDR2 SYGVNS. This CDR3 contains 16 residues. Trimming removed 3 bases from V and 6 bases from J; junction bases left unmatched: 12. This CDR3 reads CASSDQASGIGSEQYF. In DNA, the CDR3 is TGTGCCAGCAGTGACCAGGCTAGCGGGATAGGCAGCGAGCAGTACTTC.

This clonotype was observed at least ten times. The genes are TRBV2 and TRBJ2-2; D could derive from TRBD1 or TRBD2 (5 bases each). Trimming took off 5 bases at V and 1 base at J, with 11 bases between the two ends. This CDR3 is 15 amino acids long. CDR1 and CDR2 from the germline V gene are SNHLY and FYNNEI. The CDR3 DNA reads TGTGCCAGCAGTAAAGGGGACCAGAACACCGGGGAGCTGTTTTTT. Residues: CASSKGDQNTGELFF.

This clonotype was seen a handful of times. The chain joins TRBV10-1 to TRBJ1-5; D call uncertain. The CDR3 is 13 amino acids. Looked up from germline, CDR1 is WNHNN and CDR2 is SYGVQD (reference sequence). The germline V and J ends were trimmed by 0 bases and 10 bases, with 10 bases remaining between them. CDR3 nucleotides: TGCGCCAGCAGTGAGTCGAGATCTTCACCCCAGCATTTT. Residues: CASSESRSSPQHF.

This clonotype was seen ten or more times. J is TRBJ1-1 and V is TRBV20-1, with a possible D match to TRBD1 (6 bases). Trimming took off 1 base at V and 3 bases at J, with 21 bases between the two ends. Germline CDR1 is DFQATT and CDR2 is SNEGSKA (reference sequence). The CDR3 sequence is 17 residues long. The chain's CDR3 is CSARGGKDSQLYTEAFF. CDR3 DNA: TGCAGTGCTAGAGGGGGGAAGGACAGCCAACTTTACACTGAAGCTTTCTTT.

Ten or more counts support this clonotype. The chain links TRBV3-1 to TRBJ2-7; D unresolved. Trimming stripped 0 bases from V and 3 bases from J, with 9 bases between. The germline V gene encodes CDR1 LGHDT and CDR2 YNNKEL (reference sequence). The CDR3 length is 14 residues. The CDR3 nucleotides are TGTGCCAGCAGCCAAGAAGGTCAACTCTACGAGCAGTACTTC. Its translation is CASSQEGQLYEQYF.

A note on this clonotype: It may be a read error: a sequence one base away is much more abundant. The final CDR3 position lacks the conserved phenylalanine or tryptophan, pointing to a likely read error. The chain uses TRBV7-3 and TRBJ2-7, with D possibly TRBD2 on 5 matching bases. Germline CDR1 is SGHTA and CDR2 is FQGTGA. CDR3 length: 14 amino acids. Trimming cost V 3 bases and J 2 bases, with 11 bases left between them. The CDR3 loop reads CASSFGLTTYEQYL. CDR3 in DNA: TGTGCCAGCAGCTTTGGACTCACTACCTACGAGCAGTACCTC.

There are a few counts of this clonotype. This rearrangement joins TRBV6-6 to TRBJ2-7; D is undetermined. This CDR3 contains 14 residues. The germline V and J ends were trimmed by 2 bases and 2 bases, with 10 bases remaining between them. From germline, CDR1 is MNHNY and CDR2 SVGAGI (reference sequence). The CDR3 loop reads CASSYDPRTYEQYF. CDR3 DNA sequence: TGTGCCAGCAGTTACGACCCAAGGACCTACGAGCAGTACTTC.

In this sample, this clonotype turned up many times. The chain uses TRBV5-1 and TRBJ1-1; 10 nucleotides align to TRBD1. V shed 4 bases and J 1 base; nucleotides not matched to a gene: 7. The CDR3 runs to 16 residues. Looked up from germline, CDR1 is SGHRS and CDR2 is YFSETQ. The CDR3 nucleotides read TGCGCCAGCAGCCTGGGACAGGGGTCGCAGAACACTGAAGCTTTCTTT. Translation gives CASSLGQGSQNTEAFF.

At least ten counts were recorded for this clonotype. The chain recombines TRBV10-2 with TRBJ1-5; D is perhaps TRBD1 (6 bases). V lost 6 bases and J lost 1, with 16 bases in between. The CDR3 has 16 residues. From germline, CDR1 is WSHSY and CDR2 SAAADI. Here the CDR3 DNA reads TGCGCCAGCAGGGTTAGCGGGACATTCAGCAATCAGCCCCAGCATTTT. This codes for CASRVSGTFSNQPQHF.

The V and J genes are TRBV19 and TRBJ2-1; D gene uncertain. V was clipped by 0 bases and J by 0 bases, with 15 bases between them. This CDR3 is built from 18 residues. Germline lookup yields CDR1 LNHDA and CDR2 SQIVND (reference sequence). The CDR3 DNA sequence: TGTGCCAGTAGTATAGATTTGTGGCAGTGGGGCTCCTACAATGAGCAGTTCTTC. Translated: CASSIDLWQWGSYNEQFF.